The T cell receptor beta chain under discussion was sequenced for a study of identical twins. V lost 5 bases and J lost 2; bases outside the gene matches: 14. CDR1 is SGHTA and CDR2 is FQGNSA in the germline V gene. The CDR3 consists of 18 residues. TCRdb fed the 5' RACE reads into MiXCR, producing one record per CDR3 protein. The repertoire holds some 1,700,000 distinct CDR3 sequences, about 31% seen once, with 0.27% in the top ten. This receptor was obtained from a newborn girl in good health. The chain combines TRBV7-2 with TRBJ2-7; 11 bases align to TRBD1. The sequenced sample was cord blood. The CDR3 loop reads CASSQAVGTGGSTYEQYF. CDR3 nucleotide sequence: TGTGCCAGCAGCCAAGCCGTCGGGACAGGGGGTTCCACCTACGAGCAGTACTTC.